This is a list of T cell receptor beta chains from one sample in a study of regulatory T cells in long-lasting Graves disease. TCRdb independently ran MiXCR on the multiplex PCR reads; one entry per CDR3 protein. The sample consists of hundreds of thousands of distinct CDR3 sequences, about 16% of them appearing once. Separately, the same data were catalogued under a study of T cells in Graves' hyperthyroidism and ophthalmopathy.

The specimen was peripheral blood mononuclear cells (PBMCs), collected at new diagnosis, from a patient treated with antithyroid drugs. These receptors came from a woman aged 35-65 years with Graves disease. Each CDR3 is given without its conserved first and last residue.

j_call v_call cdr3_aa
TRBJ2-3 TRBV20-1 SARTGYTDTQY
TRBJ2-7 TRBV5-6 ASSLGDTPSYEQY
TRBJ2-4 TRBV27 ASSLMGTLAKNIQY
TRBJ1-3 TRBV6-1 ASRKTGSPLGNTIY
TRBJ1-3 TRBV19 ASSRPPGTGGNTIY
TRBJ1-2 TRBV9 ASSPSDYGYT
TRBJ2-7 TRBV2 ASRIRDRGYEQY
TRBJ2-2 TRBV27 ASSSGGANTGELF
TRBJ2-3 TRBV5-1 ASSLMDGLLDTQY
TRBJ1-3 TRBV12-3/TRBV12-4 ASSHHRGLNTIY
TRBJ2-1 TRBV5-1 ASSQGQVDYNEQF
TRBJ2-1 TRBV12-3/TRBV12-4 ASSQWTGRDEQF
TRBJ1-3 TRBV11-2 ASSLQGGVSGNTIY
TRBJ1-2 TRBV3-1 ASSQDIREINYGYT
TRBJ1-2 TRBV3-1 ASSQVGGHNYGYT
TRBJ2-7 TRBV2 ASSEGKGFDEQY
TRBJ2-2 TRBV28 ASKGGGANTGELF
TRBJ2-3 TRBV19 ASRVDRDTDTQY
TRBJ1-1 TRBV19 ASNYQGASTEAF
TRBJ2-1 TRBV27 ASSFRELHNEQF
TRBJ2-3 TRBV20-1 SASGLAGDVTDTQY
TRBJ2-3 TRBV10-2 ASGWEMSDDTQY
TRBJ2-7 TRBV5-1 ASSLGEAQTYEQY
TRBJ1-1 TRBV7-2 ASSLVVGRWGTEAF
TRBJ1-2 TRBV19 ASSFLADYGYT
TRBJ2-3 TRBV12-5 ASGPFSGVTDTQY
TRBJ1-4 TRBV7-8 ASSFPGDLGKLF
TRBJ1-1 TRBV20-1 SARDIVQKNTEAF
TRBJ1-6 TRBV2 ASSEIGPYNSPLH
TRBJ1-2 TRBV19 ASIGQGRYGYT
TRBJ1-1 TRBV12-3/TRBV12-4 ASSPTAFTEAF
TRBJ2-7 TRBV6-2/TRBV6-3 ASSEGTRYYEQY
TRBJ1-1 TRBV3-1 ASSQTGQGAKRAEAF
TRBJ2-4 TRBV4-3 ASSRVSSEGGQY
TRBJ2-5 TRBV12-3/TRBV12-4 ASSSDGTPRETQY
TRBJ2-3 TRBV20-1 SAREGAHTDTQY
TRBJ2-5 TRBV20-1 SATRETQY
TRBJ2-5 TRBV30 AWSFTGVEAQY
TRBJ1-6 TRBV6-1 ASSPGTGGDLALWDSPLH
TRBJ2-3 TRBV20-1 SATETLPGQYTDTQY
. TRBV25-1 ASSGRDYLRRTDTQY
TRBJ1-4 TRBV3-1 ASSLWVGEKLF
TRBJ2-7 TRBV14 ASSQGQNSYEQY
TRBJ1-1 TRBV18 ASSPPSRREAF
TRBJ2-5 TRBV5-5 ASSLVSLAGQETQY
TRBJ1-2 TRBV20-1 SARDTGNYGYT
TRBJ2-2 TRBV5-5 ASSQDRLTGELF
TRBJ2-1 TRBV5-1 ASSLAGTGGSEQF